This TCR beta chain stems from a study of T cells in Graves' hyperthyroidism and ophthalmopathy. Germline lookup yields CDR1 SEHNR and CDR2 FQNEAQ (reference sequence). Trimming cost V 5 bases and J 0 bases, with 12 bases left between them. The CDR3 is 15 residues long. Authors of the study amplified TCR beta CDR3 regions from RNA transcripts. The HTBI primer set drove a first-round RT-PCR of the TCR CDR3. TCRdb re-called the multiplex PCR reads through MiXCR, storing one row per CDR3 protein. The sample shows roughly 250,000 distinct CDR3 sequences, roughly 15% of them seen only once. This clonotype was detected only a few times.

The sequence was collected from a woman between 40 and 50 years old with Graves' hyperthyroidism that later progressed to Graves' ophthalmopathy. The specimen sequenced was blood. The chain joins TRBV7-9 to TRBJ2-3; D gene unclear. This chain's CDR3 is CASSRVTSSTDTQYF. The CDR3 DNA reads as TGTGCCAGCAGCCGCGTGACTTCTAGCACAGATACGCAGTATTTT.